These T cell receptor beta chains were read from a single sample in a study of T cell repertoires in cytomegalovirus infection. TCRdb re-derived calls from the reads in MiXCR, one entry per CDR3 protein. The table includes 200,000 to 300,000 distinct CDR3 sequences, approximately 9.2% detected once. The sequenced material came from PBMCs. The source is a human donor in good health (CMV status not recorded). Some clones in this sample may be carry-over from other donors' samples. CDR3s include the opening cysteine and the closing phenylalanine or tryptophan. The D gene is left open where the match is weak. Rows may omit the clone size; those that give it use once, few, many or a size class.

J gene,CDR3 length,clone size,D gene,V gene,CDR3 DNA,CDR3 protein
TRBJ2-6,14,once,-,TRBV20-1,TGCAGTGCTAGAATGGCCTCTGGGGCCAACGTCCTGACTTTC,CSARMASGANVLTF
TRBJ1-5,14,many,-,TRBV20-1,TGCAGTGCTAGAAGGCAGAATAGCAATCAGCCCCAGCATTTT,CSARRQNSNQPQHF
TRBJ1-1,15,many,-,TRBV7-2,TGTGCCAGCAGCTACGCAACAGGGTTTGGCACTGAAGCTTTCTTT,CASSYATGFGTEAFF
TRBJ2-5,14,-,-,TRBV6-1,TGTGCCAGCAGTACCGGACCCAGAACGGAGACCCAGTACTTC,CASSTGPRTETQYF
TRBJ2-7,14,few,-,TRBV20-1,TGCAGTGCGGAAGGACAGAGGAGCTCCTACGAGCAGTACTTC,CSAEGQRSSYEQYF
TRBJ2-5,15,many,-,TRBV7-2,TGTGCCAGCAGCTTAGCAGGCAGGCTGGGCGAGACCCAGTACTTC,CASSLAGRLGETQYF
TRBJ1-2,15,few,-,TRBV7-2,TGTGCCAGCAGCTTAGCTCGACACGGGGGGGAAGGCTACACCTTC,CASSLARHGGEGYTF
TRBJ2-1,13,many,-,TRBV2,TGTGCCAGCTATAAAGGGGCCTACAATGAGCAGTTCTTC,CASYKGAYNEQFF
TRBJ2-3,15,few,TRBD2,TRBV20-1,TGCAGTGTAGCCCCCGGGACTAGCCTCACAGATACGCAGTATTTT,CSVAPGTSLTDTQYF
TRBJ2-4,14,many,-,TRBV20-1,TGCAGTGCTAGTTCCGGGGGTACCAAAAACATTCAGTACTTC,CSASSGGTKNIQYF
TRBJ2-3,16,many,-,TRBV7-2,TGTGCCAGCAGCCCTACCCGGACTACACGCACAGATACGCAGTATTTT,CASSPTRTTRTDTQYF
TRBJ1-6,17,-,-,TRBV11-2,TGTGCCAGCAGCTACCGGCCGGGTTCGACAGGTTCTTCACCCCTCCACTTT,CASSYRPGSTGSSPLHF
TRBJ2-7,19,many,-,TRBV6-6,TGTGCCAGCAGTTACTCTTCGGCTGCGCGACTAAAACTCCCCTACGAGCAGTACTTC,CASSYSSAARLKLPYEQYF
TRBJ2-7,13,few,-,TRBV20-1,TGCAGTGCTAACACAGACGGATCCTACGAGCAGTACTTC,CSANTDGSYEQYF
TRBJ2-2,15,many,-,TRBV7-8,TGTGCCAGCAGCTCGGAGAGAGGAGCAACCGGGGAGCTGTTTTTT,CASSSERGATGELFF
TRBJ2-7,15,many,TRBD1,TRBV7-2,TGTGCCAGCAGCCCCCAGGCAGGGGGCTTCTACGAGCAGTACTTC,CASSPQAGGFYEQYF
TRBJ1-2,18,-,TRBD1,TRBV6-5,TGTGCCAGCAGGAATACAGGGGGAGCCACCTTTAACCTCTATGGCTACACCTTC,CASRNTGGATFNLYGYTF
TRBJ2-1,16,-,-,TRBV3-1,TGTGCCAGCAGCCAAGATCTTGGGGGGCAGACCAATGAGCAGTTCTTC,CASSQDLGGQTNEQFF
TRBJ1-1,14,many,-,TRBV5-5,TGTGCCAGCAGCTTGGCCCAGGGGCAATCTGAAGCTTTCTTT,CASSLAQGQSEAFF
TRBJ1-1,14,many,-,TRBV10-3,TGTGCCATCCAGACAGGCGCGGTGGGCACTGAAGCTTTCTTT,CAIQTGAVGTEAFF
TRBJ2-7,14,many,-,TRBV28,TGTGCCAGCAGTACTATACCTGTCTCCTACGAGCAGTACTTC,CASSTIPVSYEQYF
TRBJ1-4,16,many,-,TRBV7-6,TGTGCCAGCAGCTTAAACGCCGAGACAGGTGGAGAAAAACTGTTTTTT,CASSLNAETGGEKLFF
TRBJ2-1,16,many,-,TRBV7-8,TGTGCCAGCAGCCGCACACAAATAGGACTCTGGGATGAGCAGTTCTTC,CASSRTQIGLWDEQFF
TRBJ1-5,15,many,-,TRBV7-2,TGTGCCAGCAGCTTCCAAGATAATGGCAATCAGCCCCAGCATTTT,CASSFQDNGNQPQHF
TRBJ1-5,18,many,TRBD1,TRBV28,TGTGCCAGCAGTTCCCGACAGGGAGGGAGGTCAAGCAATCAGCCCCAGCATTTT,CASSSRQGGRSSNQPQHF
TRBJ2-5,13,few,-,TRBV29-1,TGCAGCGTTGACAAGACTAGTAGATTGGCCCAGTACTTC,CSVDKTSRLAQYF
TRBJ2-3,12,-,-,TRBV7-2,TGTGCCAGCAGGGTTCCACGGGCTACGCAGTATTTT,CASRVPRATQYF
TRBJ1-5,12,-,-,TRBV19,TGTGCCAGTAGTATAGGTAGTCAGCCCCAGCATTTT,CASSIGSQPQHF
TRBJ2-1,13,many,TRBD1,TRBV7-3,TGTGCCAGCAGCCTTGGACAGGTCGAGGAGCAGTTCTTC,CASSLGQVEEQFF
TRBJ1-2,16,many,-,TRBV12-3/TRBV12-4,TGTGCCAGCAGTTTACGCGACTGGGGGGGGTTAAATGGCTACACCTTC,CASSLRDWGGLNGYTF
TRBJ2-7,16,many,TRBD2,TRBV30,TGTGCCTGCCGGGGACTAGCGGGAGATTCCTCCTACGAGCAGTACTTC,CACRGLAGDSSYEQYF
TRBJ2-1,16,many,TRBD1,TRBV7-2,TGTGCCAGCAGCTTACCCTCGGCAGGGGGCAGGAATGAGCAGTTCTTC,CASSLPSAGGRNEQFF
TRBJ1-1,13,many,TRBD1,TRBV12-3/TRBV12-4,TGTGCCAGCAGTCCAGGGGGATCGCGCGAAGCTTTCTTT,CASSPGGSREAFF
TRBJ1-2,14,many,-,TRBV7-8,TGTGCCAGCAGCGCCACAGGGCAGTGGAATGGCTACACCTTC,CASSATGQWNGYTF
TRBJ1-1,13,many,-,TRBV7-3,TGTGCCAGCAGCTTAGGTTCCGGGAATGAAGCTTTCTTT,CASSLGSGNEAFF
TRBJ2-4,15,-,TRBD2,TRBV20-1,TGCAGTGCTAGAGTGGGACTAGGGGGTAAAAACATTCAGTACTTC,CSARVGLGGKNIQYF
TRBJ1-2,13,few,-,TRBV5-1,TGCGCCAGCAGCCCGTACCCCAACTATGGCTACACCTTC,CASSPYPNYGYTF
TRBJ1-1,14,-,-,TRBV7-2,TGTGCCAGCAGCCCTGGTCCACCCAACACTGAAGCTTTCTTT,CASSPGPPNTEAFF
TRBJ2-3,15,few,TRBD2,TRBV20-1,TGCAGTGCTGGGACTAGCGGGAGAAGCACAGATACGCAGTATTTT,CSAGTSGRSTDTQYF
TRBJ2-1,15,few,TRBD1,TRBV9,TGTGCCAGCAGCGTAGACAGGGGGTTGTGGAATGAGCAGTTCTTC,CASSVDRGLWNEQFF
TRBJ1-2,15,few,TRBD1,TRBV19,TGTGCCAGTAGTAGTCCCGGGACAGGGGACTATGGCTACACCTTC,CASSSPGTGDYGYTF